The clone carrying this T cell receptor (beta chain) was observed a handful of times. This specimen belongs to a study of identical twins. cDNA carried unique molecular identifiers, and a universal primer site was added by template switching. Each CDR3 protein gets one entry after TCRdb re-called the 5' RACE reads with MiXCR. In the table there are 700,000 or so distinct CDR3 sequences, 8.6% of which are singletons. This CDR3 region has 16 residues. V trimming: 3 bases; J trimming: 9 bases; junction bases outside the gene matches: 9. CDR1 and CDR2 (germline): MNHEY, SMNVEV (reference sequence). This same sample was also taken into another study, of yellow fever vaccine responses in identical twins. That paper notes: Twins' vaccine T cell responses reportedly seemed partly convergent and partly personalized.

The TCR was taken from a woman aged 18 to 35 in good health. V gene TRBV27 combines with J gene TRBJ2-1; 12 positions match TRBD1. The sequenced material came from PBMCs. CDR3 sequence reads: CASSFGTGGVRSEQFF. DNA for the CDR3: TGTGCCAGCAGTTTTGGGACAGGGGGCGTTAGGAGTGAGCAGTTCTTC.